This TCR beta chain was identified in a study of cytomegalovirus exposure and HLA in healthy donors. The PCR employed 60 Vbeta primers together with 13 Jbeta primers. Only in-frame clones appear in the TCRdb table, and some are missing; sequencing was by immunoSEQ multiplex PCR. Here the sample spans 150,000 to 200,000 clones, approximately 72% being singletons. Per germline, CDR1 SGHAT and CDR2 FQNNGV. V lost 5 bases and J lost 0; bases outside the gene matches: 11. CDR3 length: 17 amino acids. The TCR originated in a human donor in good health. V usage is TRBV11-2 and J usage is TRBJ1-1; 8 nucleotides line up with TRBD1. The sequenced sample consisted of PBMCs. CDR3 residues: CASSPRGPGHMNTEAFF. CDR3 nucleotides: TGTGCCAGCAGCCCCAGGGGGCCAGGGCACATGAACACTGAAGCTTTCTTT.